These 10 T cell receptor beta chains were all obtained from the same sample, sequenced in a study of tumor-infiltrating lymphocytes in primary liver carcinoma. Germline DNA was extracted alongside blood RNA, which was obtained from unsorted whole blood. With a constant-region primer, TCR beta cDNA was made from 450 to 550 ng of total RNA. Nested multiplex PCR, run for three rounds with slightly modified ARM-PCR, yielded TCR beta libraries. A C-beta reverse primer and TRBV1-TRBV30 forward primers served in each of the first two PCR rounds, at about 10 cycles apiece. One entry per CDR3 protein results from TCRdb running MiXCR on the multiplex PCR reads. The table shows about 310,000 distinct CDR3 sequences, with approximately 60% occurring only once. Sequenced material: peripheral blood. The source is a man aged 40-50 years with primary liver carcinoma and hepatitis B virus infection.

The rearrangement joins TRBV28 to TRBJ2-7, with D possibly TRBD2 on 6 matching bases. This CDR3 is 13 amino acids long. Germline-derived CDR1 and CDR2 are MDHEN and SYDVKM. Trimming removed 8 bases at V and 8 bases at J, with 19 bases between. The CDR3 DNA follows: TGTGCCAGCGCCTTCGAGGGAGGTAACAAGCAGTACTTC. It encodes CASAFEGGNKQYF.

This sequence joins TRBV4-2 and TRBJ1-5; the match to TRBD1 covers 7 bases. CDR1 is LGHNA and CDR2 is YNFKEQ in the germline V gene. J lost 6 bases, V lost 0 bases, and 5 bases had no gene match. The CDR3 sequence is 15 residues long. DNA for the CDR3: TGTGCCAGCAGCCAAGAGGGGGCAGGGGGTCAGCCCCAGCATTTT. Protein product: CASSQEGAGGQPQHF.

About this clonotype itself: Possible read error: a much larger clone is one base away. The chain joins TRBV6-5 to TRBJ1-6, with 10 bases identical to TRBD1. The CDR3 contains 15 residues. The germline V gene has CDR1 MNHEY and CDR2 SVGAGI. CDR3 nucleotide sequence: TGTGCCAGCAGATCCGACAGGGGGCCGGGTTCACCCCTCCGCTTT. Its translation is CASRSDRGPGSPLRF.

In its sample, this clonotype was seen many times. The chain combines TRBV4-3 with TRBJ2-2; D is uncertain. V lost 4 bases and J lost 0, with 15 bases in between. The CDR3 extends over 17 amino acids. Germline V gene lookup returns CDR1 LGHNA and CDR2 YSLEER. CDR3 DNA: TGCGCCAGCAGCCTCCTCACCCCAGGTCCGAACACCGGGGAGCTGTTTTTT. Its translation: CASSLLTPGPNTGELFF.

This clonotype showed up many times. The V and J genes are TRBV28 and TRBJ1-1, with D tentatively TRBD1 (6 bases). The V end lost 4 bases, the J end lost 1 base, and 10 bases lay between the germline ends. This CDR3 has 14 amino acids. Germline assignment: CDR1 MDHEN and CDR2 SYDVKM. CDR3 nucleotides: TGTGCCAGCAGTTCCCCGGGACAGAACACTGAAGCTTTCTTT. Encoded protein: CASSSPGQNTEAFF.

This clonotype was recorded a few times. CDR3 sequence (DNA): TGTGCCAGCAGTAAGACAGGGACAGGGAAGAATTCACCCCTCCACTTT. This encodes CASSKTGTGKNSPLHF. The V call is TRBV28, the J call TRBJ1-6; TRBD1 aligns across 9 bases. CDR1 is MDHEN, CDR2 SYDVKM, per germline. Unmatched junction bases numbered 9, after V lost 5 bases and J lost 7 bases. The CDR3 runs 16 residues.

CDR3 bases: TGTTCTAGCAGCTTGGGGTCTAGCGGGAGCAAGGATGAGCAGTTCTTC. Protein: CSSSLGSSGSKDEQFF. This chain links TRBV5-4 with TRBJ2-1; 10 bases are a match to TRBD2. The length of the CDR3 is 16 residues. Germline CDR1 reads SGHNT; CDR2 reads YYREEE (reference sequence).

With respect to this clonotype: Germline and junction disagree at one end, which may indicate a read error. V is TRBV7-3 and J is TRBJ2-1; TRBD2 agrees at 11 bases. CDR1 and CDR2 (germline): SGHTA, FQGTGA. This CDR3 region has 17 residues. In nucleotides, the CDR3 is TGTGCCAGCAGCTTAGAACTAGCGGGAGTCCGCTACTATGAGCAGTTCTTT. Amino acids: CASSLELAGVRYYEQFF. Filled out from reference TRBV7-3 and TRBJ2-1, the complete variable domain reads GAGVSQTPSNKVTEKGKYVELRCDPISGHTALYWYRQSLGQGPEFLIYFQGTGAADDSGLPNDRFFAVRPEGSVSTLKIQRTERGDSAVYLCASSLELAGVRYYEQFFGPGTRLTVL.

On this clonotype: A much larger clone differs from this one at a single base, so this may be a read error. The genes are TRBV6-5 and TRBJ2-1; 14 bases are shared with TRBD2. This CDR3 has 16 amino acids. Germline CDR1 reads MNHEY; CDR2 reads SVGAGI. Trimming at V came to 2 bases and at J to 6 bases, leaving 3 bases not matched to a gene. In DNA form, the CDR3 reads TGTGCCAGCAGTTACCGGACTAGCGGGAGGTCCAATGAGCAGTTCTTC. Its protein is CASSYRTSGRSNEQFF.

This clonotype has a single count. Sequence at one end of the junction differs from germline and may be a read error. The chain is built from TRBV29-1 and TRBJ1-2, with D maybe TRBD1 (5 bases). The CDR3 consists of 11 residues. Germline V gene lookup returns CDR1 SQVTM and CDR2 ANQGSEA. Written as DNA, the CDR3 is TGTAGCGTTGGAGGGACGGGTGGCTACACCTTC. This gives the protein CSVGGTGGYTF.